These 27 T cell receptor beta chains share one sample of origin, sequenced in a study of CD8 T cells in Susac syndrome. Roughly 0.5 to 1 ug RNA was reverse transcribed with random hexamers. One entry per CDR3 protein, called by TCRdb with MiXCR from the immunoSEQ multiplex PCR reads. The sample yields around 200,000 distinct CDR3 sequences, 95% seen once. Sequencing was done on a sample of CD4+ T cells from PBMCs. These receptors all come from a human donor with multiple sclerosis.

The J gene is TRBJ2-1, the V gene TRBV15; D unclear. This CDR3 is 15 amino acids long. From germline, CDR1 is LNHNV and CDR2 YYDKDF (reference sequence). Trimming pared 0 bases from V and 4 bases from J, leaving 10 bases between. CDR3 amino acids: CATSRDLGIYNEQFF. The CDR3 bases are TGTGCCACCAGCAGAGATCTAGGGATTTACAATGAGCAGTTCTTC.

The chain has TRBV11-1 and TRBJ2-7; D ambiguous. Trimming took 4 bases from V and 4 from J, leaving 8 bases between them. CDR1 and CDR2 from the germline V gene are SGHAT and FQDESV (reference sequence). CDR3 length: 12 amino acids. CDR3 sequence (DNA): TGTGCCAGCAGCTCTGCAGGTTACGAGCAGTACGTC. Translated, it gives CASSSAGYEQYV.

The chain carries TRBV3-1 and TRBJ2-1; D assignment may be TRBD1 or TRBD2 (5 bases each). Germline values: CDR1 LGHDT, CDR2 YNNKEL (reference sequence). The V and J ends lost 4 bases and 4 bases respectively, with 11 bases between them. The CDR3 spans 14 residues. The CDR3 loop reads CASSRGRGYNEQFF. The DNA for the CDR3 is TGTGCCAGCAGCCGGGGACGCGGATACAATGAGCAGTTCTTC.

CDR3 in amino acids: CASSYSSAWGETQYF. Here the CDR3 DNA reads TGTGCCAGCAGCTATTCTAGCGCCTGGGGAGAGACCCAGTACTTC. The rearrangement uses TRBV2 and TRBJ2-5; the D gene is possibly TRBD2 (6 bases). The V end lost 6 bases, the J end lost 4 bases, and 18 bases lay between the germline ends. CDR3 length: 15 amino acids. Germline lookup yields CDR1 SNHLY and CDR2 FYNNEI.

The J gene is TRBJ2-7, the V gene TRBV27; D perhaps matches TRBD2 (5 bases). The CDR3 consists of 13 residues. Germline V gene data show CDR1 as MNHEY and CDR2 as SMNVEV (reference sequence). Trimming took off 0 bases at V and 6 bases at J, with 9 bases between the two ends. The CDR3, as DNA: TGTGCCAGCAGTTTATCTCGTCGGGGCGAGCAGTACTTC. Residues: CASSLSRRGEQYF.

The J gene is TRBJ2-1, the V gene TRBV9; 10 nucleotides line up with TRBD2. The CDR3 is 18 residues long. J was trimmed by 0 bases and V by 0 bases; bases with no gene match: 6. Germline V gene lookup returns CDR1 SGDLS and CDR2 YYNGEE. The CDR3 spells CASSVALAGALSYNEQFF. The CDR3 nucleotides are TGTGCCAGCAGCGTAGCGCTAGCGGGGGCCCTCTCCTACAATGAGCAGTTCTTC.

The chain joins TRBV2 to TRBJ1-1, with unresolved D. The CDR3 loop spans 14 amino acids. Trimming removed 1 base from V and 1 base from J, with 7 bases in between. Looked up from germline, CDR1 is SNHLY and CDR2 is FYNNEI. CDR3 region: CASSEDQKNTEAFF. In nucleotides, the CDR3 is TGTGCCAGCAGTGAAGACCAAAAGAACACTGAAGCTTTCTTT.

The gene calls are TRBV18 and TRBJ1-2; D gene ambiguous. CDR1 and CDR2 (germline): KGHSH, LQKENI. The V gene lost 3 bases and the J gene lost 4 bases, with 18 bases spanning the gap. CDR3 size: 16 residues. The chain's CDR3 is CASSPVEPRSLYGYTF. The CDR3 DNA sequence: TGTGCCAGCTCACCCGTAGAGCCAAGGTCCCTCTATGGCTACACCTTC.

This chain joins TRBV20-1 and TRBJ2-2; 7 bases are a match to TRBD2. CDR1 is DFQATT and CDR2 is SNEGSKA in the germline V gene (reference sequence). CDR3 size: 16 residues. The ends lost 6 bases at V and 5 bases at J; junction bases unmatched: 15. CDR3 sequence (DNA): TGCAGTGCCCCGGCGGCGCGGGGGTTGTTAACCGGGGAGCTGTTTTTT. Translation: CSAPAARGLLTGELFF.

The table lists this clonotype with a few counts. This chain connects TRBV10-3 to TRBJ2-5; TRBD2 matches at 7 bases. The CDR3 is 13 residues long. Per germline, CDR1 ENHRY and CDR2 SYGVKD. Losses at the gene ends were 4 bases for V and 2 bases for J; bases not matched to a gene: 1. CDR3 in DNA: TGTGCCATCAGTGGGACTAGGCAAGAGACCCAGTACTTC. Its protein is CAISGTRQETQYF.

This clonotype was seen more than once but under ten times. V gene TRBV2 combines with J gene TRBJ2-5; D is unclear. The CDR3 runs to 11 residues. V was clipped by 6 bases and J by 2 bases, with 4 bases between them. Per the germline V gene, CDR1 is SNHLY and CDR2 is FYNNEI. The CDR3 nucleotides are TGTGCCAGCAGCGCACAAGAGACCCAGTACTTC. Residues: CASSAQETQYF. The whole variable domain, filled in from reference TRBV2 and TRBJ2-5, reads EPEVTQTPSHQVTQMGQEVILRCVPISNHLYFYWYRQILGQKVEFLVSFYNNEISEKSEIFDDQFSVERPDGSNFTLKIRSTKLEDSAMYFCASSAQETQYFGPGTRLLVL.

The rearrangement uses TRBV2 and TRBJ2-1; the match to TRBD1 covers 9 bases. The J segment lost 6 bases and the V segment lost 7 bases, leaving 10 bases of the junction unmatched. The germline gives CDR1 SNHLY, CDR2 FYNNEI. This CDR3 comprises 15 residues. CDR3 coding DNA: TGTGCCAGCACCTTCGGGACAGGGACAAGCAATGAGCAGTTCTTC. This codes for CASTFGTGTSNEQFF.

This sequence joins TRBV5-4 and TRBJ2-7; 7 nucleotides match TRBD2. With V trimmed by 0 bases and J by 2 bases, 5 bases remained unmatched. CDR3 size: 15 residues. The germline CDR1 and CDR2 sequences are SGHNT and YYREEE (reference sequence). The CDR3 here is CASSLGGSGAYEQYV. The DNA for the CDR3 is TGTGCCAGCAGCTTGGGTGGCAGCGGGGCCTACGAGCAGTACGTC.

The chain recombines TRBV30 with TRBJ1-2; D is perhaps TRBD1 (5 bases). Germline lookup yields CDR1 GTSNPN and CDR2 SVGIG (reference sequence). Trimming removed 2 bases from V and 7 bases from J, with 14 bases in between. The CDR3 has 13 residues. CDR3 DNA sequence: TGTGCCTGGAGTAATACGGGGGACGGTGGCTACACCTTC. It yields the protein CAWSNTGDGGYTF.

V and J are TRBV12-3 or TRBV12-4 and TRBJ1-5; D unresolved. The length of the CDR3 is 13 residues. V was trimmed by 10 bases and J by 0 bases, leaving 10 bases between them. CDR3 sequence: CATAPDSNQPQHF. In DNA, the CDR3 is TGTGCCACCGCACCCGATAGCAATCAGCCCCAGCATTTT.

V usage is TRBV2 and J usage is TRBJ2-3, with D maybe TRBD2 (6 bases). The CDR3 sequence is 15 residues long. V lost 5 bases and J 0 bases, leaving 12 bases between the germline ends. Germline assignment: CDR1 SNHLY and CDR2 FYNNEI. This CDR3 is CASSPSGTSTDTQYF. The CDR3 bases are TGTGCCAGCAGTCCCTCCGGGACTAGCACAGATACGCAGTATTTT. Supplemented by reference TRBV2 and TRBJ2-3, the full variable domain reads EPEVTQTPSHQVTQMGQEVILRCVPISNHLYFYWYRQILGQKVEFLVSFYNNEISEKSEIFDDQFSVERPDGSNFTLKIRSTKLEDSAMYFCASSPSGTSTDTQYFGPGTRLTVL.

The chain uses TRBV12-3 or TRBV12-4 and TRBJ1-5; unclear D gene. Trimming took 1 base from V and 4 from J, leaving 5 bases between them. This CDR3 has 13 amino acids. The CDR3 nucleotides are TGTGCCAGCAGTTTAGGCGAGAATCAGCCCCAGCATTTT. Its translation: CASSLGENQPQHF.

CDR3 sequence reads: CSANSGGPSYNEQFF. The CDR3 nucleotides are TGCAGTGCTAATAGCGGGGGGCCCTCCTACAATGAGCAGTTCTTC. The chain recombines TRBV20-1 with TRBJ2-1; 10 nucleotides align to TRBD2. The CDR3 loop spans 15 amino acids. V shed 4 bases, J shed 0 bases, and the junction held 3 bases outside the gene matches. The germline gives CDR1 DFQATT, CDR2 SNEGSKA (reference sequence).

The chain recombines TRBV2 with TRBJ1-2; D is possibly TRBD1 (6 bases). The V and J ends lost 4 bases and 4 bases respectively, with 13 bases between them. Germline V gene data show CDR1 as SNHLY and CDR2 as FYNNEI. The CDR3 runs 14 residues. The CDR3 sequence is CASSADSIAYGYTF. The CDR3 nucleotides read TGTGCCAGCAGTGCGGACAGCATTGCCTATGGCTACACCTTC.

This rearrangement joins TRBV3-1 to TRBJ2-5; D is unresolved. The CDR3 covers 12 residues. CDR1 is LGHDT and CDR2 is YNNKEL in the germline V gene (reference sequence). V lost 1 base and J lost 6, with 6 bases in between. The CDR3 reads CASSQVEQTQYF. CDR3 bases: TGTGCCAGCAGCCAAGTCGAACAGACCCAGTACTTC.

This chain connects TRBV25-1 to TRBJ1-2; 10 nucleotides match TRBD1. This CDR3 has 14 amino acids. Unmatched junction bases numbered 3, after V lost 7 bases and J lost 1 base. Germline-derived CDR1 and CDR2 are MGHDK and SYGVNS. The CDR3 bases are TGTGCCAGCACCCGGACAGGGGGTAACTATGGCTACACCTTC. This encodes CASTRTGGNYGYTF.

J is TRBJ1-5 and V is TRBV20-1; no reliable D call. The germline V gene encodes CDR1 DFQATT and CDR2 SNEGSKA (reference sequence). The CDR3 spans 14 residues. V dropped 1 base and J dropped 6 bases, with 13 bases sitting between them. The CDR3 region has the DNA TGCAGTGCTAGAGCAGGAAGGGAACCTCAGCCCCAGCATTTT. Encoded protein: CSARAGREPQPQHF.

The chain carries TRBV5-6 and TRBJ2-2; D is possibly TRBD1 (6 bases). The V end was cut by 3 bases, the J end by 2 bases, with 8 bases between. Germline loops: CDR1 SGHDT, CDR2 YYEEEE. This CDR3 is built from 14 residues. For the CDR3, the DNA is TGTGCCAGCAGCTGGGACACTAACACCGGGGAGCTGTTTTTT. Protein sequence: CASSWDTNTGELFF. The whole variable domain, filled in from reference TRBV5-6 and TRBJ2-2, reads DAGVTQSPTHLIKTRGQQVTLRCSPKSGHDTVSWYQQALGQGPQFIFQYYEEEERQRGNFPDRFSGHQFPNYSSELNVNALLLGDSALYLCASSWDTNTGELFFGEGSRLTVL.

The V gene is TRBV30, the J gene TRBJ1-4; unclear D gene. The CDR3 contains 12 residues. The V end was cut by 0 bases, the J end by 8 bases, with 7 bases between. Germline V CDR1 and CDR2: GTSNPN, SVGIG (reference sequence). CDR3 nucleotide sequence: TGTGCCTGGAGTGTATCCGCGGAAAAACTGTTTTTT. Translation gives CAWSVSAEKLFF.

The chain recombines TRBV20-1 with TRBJ2-5, with D possibly TRBD1 on 6 matching bases. There are 15 residues in the CDR3. Trimming stripped 6 bases from V and 2 bases from J, with 19 bases between. Germline CDR1 is DFQATT and CDR2 is SNEGSKA (reference sequence). The CDR3 DNA reads TGCAGTGCGGGGCCGCAGGGGCCGATACAAGAGACCCAGTACTTC. Amino acids: CSAGPQGPIQETQYF.

The rearrangement joins TRBV30 to TRBJ2-5; a possible D gene is TRBD2 (8 bases). Germline assignment: CDR1 GTSNPN and CDR2 SVGIG (reference sequence). Between the trimmed V and J ends, which lost 3 bases and 10 bases, there was a span of 18 bases. The CDR3 consists of 13 residues. The CDR3 sequence is CAWSRTGGRNQYF. The CDR3 DNA sequence: TGTGCCTGGAGCCGGACAGGCGGGAGGAACCAGTACTTC.

V gene TRBV20-1 combines with J gene TRBJ2-1; the D is unclear. Germline CDR1 and CDR2: DFQATT and SNEGSKA (reference sequence). This CDR3 has 15 residues. The ends were cut back, 0 bases at V and 0 bases at J, with 9 bases in the middle. CDR3 DNA sequence: TGCAGTGCTAGAGATCCCCTAGTCTCCTACAATGAGCAGTTCTTC. Amino acid sequence: CSARDPLVSYNEQFF.